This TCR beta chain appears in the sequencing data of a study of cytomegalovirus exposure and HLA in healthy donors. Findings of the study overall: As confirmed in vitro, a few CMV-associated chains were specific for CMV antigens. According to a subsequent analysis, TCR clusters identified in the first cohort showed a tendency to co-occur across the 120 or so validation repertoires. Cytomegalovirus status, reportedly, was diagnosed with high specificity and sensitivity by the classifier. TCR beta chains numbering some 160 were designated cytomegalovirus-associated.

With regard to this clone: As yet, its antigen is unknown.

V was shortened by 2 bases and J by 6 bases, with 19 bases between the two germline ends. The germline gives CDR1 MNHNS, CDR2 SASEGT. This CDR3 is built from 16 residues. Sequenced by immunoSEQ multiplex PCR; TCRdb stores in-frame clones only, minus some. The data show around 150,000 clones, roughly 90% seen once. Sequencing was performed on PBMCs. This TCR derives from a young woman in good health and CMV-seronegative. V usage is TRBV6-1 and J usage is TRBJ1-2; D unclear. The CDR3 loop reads CASSELATAKRHGYTF. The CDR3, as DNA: TGTGCCAGCAGTGAATTAGCGACGGCGAAACGTCATGGCTACACCTTC.